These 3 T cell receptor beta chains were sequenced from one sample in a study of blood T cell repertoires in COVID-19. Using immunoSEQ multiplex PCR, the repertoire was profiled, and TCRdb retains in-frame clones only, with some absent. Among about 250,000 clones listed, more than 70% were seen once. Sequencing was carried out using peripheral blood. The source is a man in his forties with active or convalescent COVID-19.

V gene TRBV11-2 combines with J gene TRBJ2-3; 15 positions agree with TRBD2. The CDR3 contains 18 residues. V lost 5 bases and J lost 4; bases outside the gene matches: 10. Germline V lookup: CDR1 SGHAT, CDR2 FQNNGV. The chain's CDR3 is CASSLRTSGRAAADTQYF. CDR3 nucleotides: TGTGCCAGCAGCCTAAGGACTAGCGGGAGGGCCGCGGCAGATACGCAGTATTTT.

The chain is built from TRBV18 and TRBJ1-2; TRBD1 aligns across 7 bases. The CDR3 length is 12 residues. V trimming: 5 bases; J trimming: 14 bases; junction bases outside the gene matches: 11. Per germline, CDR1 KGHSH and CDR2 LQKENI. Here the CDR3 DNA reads TGTGCCAGCTCAGCAAACAGGGGAACGGAGACCTTC. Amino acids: CASSANRGTETF.

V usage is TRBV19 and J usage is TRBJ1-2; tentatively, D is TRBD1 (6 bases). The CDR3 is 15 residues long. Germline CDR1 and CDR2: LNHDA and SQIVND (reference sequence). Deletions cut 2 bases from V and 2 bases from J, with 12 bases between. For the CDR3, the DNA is TGTGCCAGTAGTATAATACCCACAGGGAACTATGGCTACACCTTC. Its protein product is CASSIIPTGNYGYTF.